A single T cell receptor beta chain is shown here with its context. The sample is drawn from a study of human T cells and chemical hapten exposure. Germline CDR1 reads KGHSH; CDR2 reads LQKENI. The CDR3 consists of 16 residues. V shed 1 base and J shed 0 bases, with 12 bases lying between them. Stated time point: patch test 1, 2 weeks after DPC sensitization. Indicated treatment: therapeutic diphenylcyclopropenone sensitization with weekly scalp DPC. TCRdb independently ran MiXCR on the RACE reads; one entry per CDR3 protein. Among around 120,000 distinct CDR3 sequences, approximately 14% were seen once, and the ten largest hold 0.92%.

This clonotype originated in a man aged 18 to 35 with alopecia areata. Some clones in this sample may be carry-over from other donors' samples. The V call is TRBV18, the J call TRBJ1-2; D is unclear. Sequences were derived from whole blood, sampled in connection with sensitization to the hapten diphenylcyclopropenone (DPC). This chain's CDR3 is CASSPLQGEANYGYTF. The CDR3 region has the DNA TGTGCCAGCTCACCACTTCAAGGCGAAGCTAACTATGGCTACACCTTC. Based on the CDR3 plus reference TRBV18 and TRBJ1-2, the full variable domain is NAGVMQNPRHLVRRRGQEARLRCSPMKGHSHVYWYRQLPEEGLKFMVYLQKENIIDESGMPKERFSAEFPKEGPSILRIQQVVRGDSAAYFCASSPLQGEANYGYTFGSGTRLTVV.